This passage covers 32 T cell receptor beta chains from one sample sequenced in a study of identifying expanded T cells in peripheral blood. The protocol was immunoSEQ multiplex PCR, while the TCRdb copy is restricted to in-frame clones and leaves out a portion. The sample records tens of thousands of clones, roughly 84% being singletons. The specimen sequenced was blood. The receptors shown here come from a person aged 18 to 75 in good health.

This clone showed up just once. CDR3 coding DNA: TGTGCCAGCAGTTTTGGTTATACGCAGTATTTT. This translates into CASSFGYTQYF. The chain recombines TRBV27 with TRBJ2-3, with no clear D. The CDR3 has 11 amino acids. Germline V lookup: CDR1 MNHEY, CDR2 SMNVEV (reference sequence). The V end was cut by 3 bases, the J end by 7 bases, with 5 bases between.

The rearrangement joins TRBV6-6 to TRBJ2-3; D not resolved. The CDR3 runs to 11 residues. V was pared by 5 bases and J by 2 bases, with 2 bases between. The V gene's germline CDR1 is MNHNY and CDR2 SVGAGI (reference sequence). In DNA form, the CDR3 reads TGTGCCAGCAGTAACACAGATACGCAGTATTTT. Its protein product is CASSNTDTQYF.

This chain connects TRBV28 to TRBJ2-2; 8 nucleotides match TRBD1. The length of the CDR3 is 14 residues. V dropped 8 bases and J dropped 5; count of bases not matched to a gene: 7. CDR1 is MDHEN, CDR2 SYDVKM, per germline. This CDR3 is CASRGQGLTGELFF. CDR3 in DNA: TGTGCCAGCCGAGGACAGGGCCTGACCGGGGAGCTGTTTTTT.

This clone was observed a handful of times. The CDR3 bases are TGCGCCAGCAGCTTGGATCAGGGCACAGATACGCAGTATTTT. As protein: CASSLDQGTDTQYF. The chain links TRBV5-1 to TRBJ2-3; D is undetermined. In germline, CDR1 is SGHRS, CDR2 YFSETQ. CDR3 length: 14 residues. The ends were cut back, 0 bases at V and 1 base at J, with 6 bases in the middle.

The genes are TRBV9 and TRBJ2-5; the D is unclear. The J call may be faulty, since TRBJ2-7 better matches the DNA end. Germline values: CDR1 SGDLS, CDR2 YYNGEE. The CDR3 has 14 amino acids. The CDR3 DNA sequence: TGTGCCAGCAGCGTAGGCCCGGCCAGCAACGAGCAGTACTTC. It translates to CASSVGPASNEQYF.

The rearrangement links TRBV9 to TRBJ2-7; 13 positions match TRBD2. The CDR3 is 15 amino acids. Germline values: CDR1 SGDLS, CDR2 YYNGEE. V shed 4 bases, J shed 4 bases, and the junction held 5 bases outside the gene matches. CDR3 sequence reads: CASSLGLAGSYEQYF. CDR3 coding DNA: TGTGCCAGCAGCTTGGGACTAGCGGGATCATACGAGCAGTACTTC.

This rearrangement joins TRBV14 to TRBJ2-1, with 9 bases lining up with TRBD2. Germline V gene sequence: CDR1 SGHDN, CDR2 FVKESK. The V segment lost 5 bases and the J segment 0 bases; nucleotides outside the gene matches: 5. There are 16 residues in the CDR3. CDR3 in DNA: TGTGCCAGCAGCTCCATAGCGGGAGTCTCCTACAATGAGCAGTTCTTC. As protein: CASSSIAGVSYNEQFF.

The gene calls are TRBV7-6 and TRBJ2-3; unclear D gene. The CDR3 contains 11 residues. Trimming left V 4 bases short and J 5 bases short, with 4 bases between. Germline loops: CDR1 SGHVS, CDR2 FNYEAQ. The CDR3 DNA is TGTGCCAGCAGCTCAGAAGATACGCAGTATTTT. It is translated as CASSSEDTQYF.

This clone appeared once. The germline gene is not matched at one end of the junction; a read error may be the cause. V and J are TRBV7-2 and TRBJ1-5; D call uncertain. Per the germline V gene, CDR1 is SGHTA and CDR2 is FQGNSA. The CDR3 sequence is 15 residues long. CDR3 DNA: TGTGCCAGCAGTTTAGACGGGCCCGCCTTTCAGCCCCAGCATTTT. Amino acids: CASSLDGPAFQPQHF. Full variable domain (remainder filled in from reference TRBV7-2 and TRBJ1-5): GAGVSQSPSNKVTEKGKDVELRCDPISGHTALYWYRQSLGQGLEFLIYFQGNSAPDKSGLPSDRFSAERTGGSVSTLTIQRTQQEDSAVYLCASSLDGPAFQPQHFGDGTRLSIL.

This rearrangement joins TRBV14 to TRBJ2-1; 7 nucleotides agree with TRBD2. The CDR3 runs 14 residues. Germline assignment: CDR1 SGHDN and CDR2 FVKESK. Losses at the gene ends were 10 bases for V and 0 bases for J; bases not matched to a gene: 6. The CDR3 sequence is CATQAGSSYNEQFF. The CDR3 nucleotides are TGTGCCACCCAAGCGGGGAGCTCCTACAATGAGCAGTTCTTC.

V and J are TRBV9 and TRBJ2-3; possibly TRBD2 for D (5 bases). V was clipped by 0 bases and J by 4 bases, with 12 bases between them. This CDR3 comprises 15 residues. Per germline, CDR1 SGDLS and CDR2 YYNGEE. The CDR3 here is CASSVGLASPDTQYF. CDR3 bases: TGTGCCAGCAGCGTAGGGCTAGCATCCCCAGATACGCAGTATTTT.

The chain is built from TRBV10-3 and TRBJ1-5, with D possibly TRBD1 on 5 matching bases. The CDR3 has 14 residues. The germline gives CDR1 ENHRY, CDR2 SYGVKD. V shed 2 bases and J shed 7 bases, with 12 bases lying between them. The chain's CDR3 is CAISEAAEGQPQHF. The DNA for the CDR3 is TGTGCCATCAGTGAGGCCGCGGAGGGGCAGCCCCAGCATTTT.

The chain joins TRBV9 to TRBJ1-1, with no clear D. Trimming pared 0 bases from V and 2 bases from J, leaving 5 bases between. Germline V CDR1 and CDR2: SGDLS, YYNGEE. The CDR3 sequence is 13 residues long. Here the CDR3 reads CASSVGRNTEAFF. Written as DNA, the CDR3 is TGTGCCAGCAGCGTAGGACGAAACACTGAAGCTTTCTTT.

The genes are TRBV5-4 and TRBJ1-1, with D perhaps matching TRBD1 (6 bases). V lost 0 bases to trimming and J lost 6 bases, with 9 bases between them. This CDR3 has 13 residues. Germline-derived CDR1 and CDR2 are SGHNT and YYREEE (reference sequence). This CDR3 is CASSLVQGAEAFF. Written as DNA, the CDR3 is TGTGCCAGCAGCTTGGTACAGGGCGCTGAAGCTTTCTTT.

The chain is built from TRBV30 and TRBJ2-1; D unresolved. Germline CDR1 GTSNPN, CDR2 SVGIG (reference sequence). This CDR3 contains 13 residues. V was shortened by 2 bases and J by 9 bases, with 14 bases between the two germline ends. The chain's CDR3 is CAWSQSGNGEQFF. CDR3 sequence (DNA): TGTGCCTGGAGTCAATCAGGTAATGGTGAGCAGTTCTTC.

This clone was found a few times. V usage is TRBV7-8 and J usage is TRBJ2-7; D may be TRBD1 (5 bases). With 1 base removed from V and 0 bases from J, the gap between germline ends came to 10 bases. The CDR3 is 15 amino acids. The germline CDR1 and CDR2 sequences are SGHVS and FQNEAQ. The DNA for the CDR3 is TGTGCCAGCAGCTTAGAGGGGCAAAGCTCCTACGAGCAGTACTTC. Translation gives CASSLEGQSSYEQYF.

The chain carries TRBV10-3 and TRBJ1-4; D remains unclear. CDR3 size: 14 residues. Germline assignment: CDR1 ENHRY and CDR2 SYGVKD. Trimming left V 0 bases short and J 5 bases short, with 7 bases between. This CDR3 reads CAISESRQNEKLFF. The CDR3 DNA reads TGTGCCATCAGTGAGTCTAGGCAGAATGAAAAACTGTTTTTT.

The chain combines TRBV28 with TRBJ2-7; perhaps TRBD2 as D (6 bases). With 5 bases removed from V and 4 bases from J, the gap between germline ends came to 36 bases. The CDR3 has 21 residues. The V gene's germline CDR1 is MDHEN and CDR2 SYDVKM. The CDR3, as DNA: TGTGCCAGCAGTGAATCCCGGGAGAGTGCGTCACTTCGGCTTCATAGGTACGAGCAGTACTTC. It is translated as CASSESRESASLRLHRYEQYF.

This sequence joins TRBV5-4 and TRBJ1-4, with D tentatively TRBD1 (6 bases). The V and J ends lost 6 bases and 8 bases respectively, with 17 bases between them. The CDR3 totals 14 residues. CDR1 is SGHNT and CDR2 is YYREEE in the germline V gene (reference sequence). The CDR3 sequence is CASNQQGLGEKLFF. The CDR3 region has the DNA TGTGCCAGCAACCAACAGGGTTTAGGGGAAAAACTGTTTTTT.

The CDR3 nucleotides read TGTGCCAGCAGCTTAGCGGGACAGGGGGTGCCCTACGAGCAGTACTTC. Its translation is CASSLAGQGVPYEQYF. V is TRBV7-2 and J is TRBJ2-7, with 11 bases fitting TRBD1. This CDR3 contains 16 residues. Germline V gives CDR1 SGHTA, CDR2 FQGNSA. Trimming took 0 bases from V and 2 from J; bases not matched to a gene: 3.

The chain couples TRBV5-6 to TRBJ2-1; no definite D call. This CDR3 spans 14 amino acids. Germline V gene lookup returns CDR1 SGHDT and CDR2 YYEEEE. The ends were cut back, 0 bases at V and 10 bases at J, with 14 bases in the middle. The CDR3, as DNA: TGTGCCAGCAGCTTGGGCCTCTCGAACGCGGAGCAGTTCTTC. It yields the protein CASSLGLSNAEQFF.

The chain links TRBV30 to TRBJ1-2; D unclear. The germline V gene has CDR1 GTSNPN and CDR2 SVGIG (reference sequence). The V end lost 0 bases, the J end lost 0 bases, and 11 bases lay between the germline ends. This CDR3 comprises 15 residues. The CDR3 DNA follows: TGTGCCTGGAGTGTCTGGACCCCTACTAACTATGGCTACACCTTC. It translates to CAWSVWTPTNYGYTF.

J is TRBJ1-4 and V is TRBV18, with a possible D match to TRBD1 (6 bases). Germline lookup yields CDR1 KGHSH and CDR2 LQKENI. V lost 1 base and J 3 bases, leaving 9 bases between the germline ends. This CDR3 is 15 amino acids long. CDR3 sequence reads: CASSPRQAPNEKLFF. The CDR3 DNA reads as TGTGCCAGCTCACCACGACAGGCCCCTAATGAAAAACTGTTTTTT. Combining the CDR3 with reference TRBV18 and TRBJ1-4 gives the whole variable domain NAGVMQNPRHLVRRRGQEARLRCSPMKGHSHVYWYRQLPEEGLKFMVYLQKENIIDESGMPKERFSAEFPKEGPSILRIQQVVRGDSAAYFCASSPRQAPNEKLFFGSGTQLSVL.

V and J are TRBV7-2 and TRBJ2-7; D is unclear. Trimming left V 0 bases short and J 1 base short, with 7 bases between. The CDR3 is made up of 14 amino acids. Looked up from germline, CDR1 is SGHTA and CDR2 is FQGNSA. CDR3 loop: CASSLAEGSYEQYF. In nucleotides, the CDR3 is TGTGCCAGCAGCTTAGCCGAAGGATCCTACGAGCAGTACTTC.

This chain links TRBV15 with TRBJ2-2, with 9 bases matching TRBD1. Germline V gene lookup returns CDR1 LNHNV and CDR2 YYDKDF (reference sequence). CDR3 length: 16 amino acids. The V segment lost 10 bases and the J segment 6 bases; nucleotides outside the gene matches: 15. CDR3 in amino acids: CAIGPGTGSGAGELFF. The CDR3 coding sequence is TGTGCCATCGGTCCCGGGACAGGGTCAGGCGCCGGGGAGCTGTTTTTT. The full variable domain, rest sourced from reference TRBV15 and TRBJ2-2, is DAMVIQNPRYQVTQFGKPVTLSCSQTLNHNVMYWYQQKSSQAPKLLFHYYDKDFNNEADTPDNFQSRRPNTSFCFLDIRSPGLGDTAMYLCAIGPGTGSGAGELFFGEGSRLTVL.

V usage is TRBV27 and J usage is TRBJ2-2, with TRBD1 matching 8 bases. The junction had 5 bases not matched to a gene; V was cut back by 8 bases and J by 0 bases. The CDR3 totals 15 residues. The germline gives CDR1 MNHEY, CDR2 SMNVEV (reference sequence). CDR3 in DNA: TGTGCCAGCTCCATCAGGGGGCCGAACACCGGGGAGCTGTTTTTT. Residues: CASSIRGPNTGELFF.

The chain uses TRBV18 and TRBJ1-4, with 10 bases matching TRBD1. The CDR3 totals 15 residues. Germline V gene lookup returns CDR1 KGHSH and CDR2 LQKENI. V lost 5 bases to trimming and J lost 8 bases; unmatched junction nucleotides: 8. The CDR3 DNA reads TGTGCCAGCTCAACGACAGGGGGCGCTGACGAAAAACTGTTTTTT. Protein: CASSTTGGADEKLFF. Together with reference TRBV18 and TRBJ1-4, the CDR3 gives the full variable domain: NAGVMQNPRHLVRRRGQEARLRCSPMKGHSHVYWYRQLPEEGLKFMVYLQKENIIDESGMPKERFSAEFPKEGPSILRIQQVVRGDSAAYFCASSTTGGADEKLFFGSGTQLSVL.

The genes are TRBV21-1 and TRBJ2-5. TRBV21-1 is designated a pseudogene. CDR3 length: 14 amino acids. CDR3 nucleotides: TGTGCCAGCAGCAAAGCCGGCGAACTAGAGACCCAGTACTTC. Protein product: CASSKAGELETQYF.

This rearrangement joins TRBV7-3 to TRBJ2-2; TRBD1 is a possible D gene (6 bases). The V gene lost 5 bases and the J gene lost 1 base, with 11 bases spanning the gap. From germline, CDR1 is SGHTA and CDR2 FQGTGA. This CDR3 is built from 15 residues. This chain's CDR3 is CASSHGQMNTGELFF. The CDR3 nucleotides are TGTGCCAGCAGCCATGGACAGATGAACACCGGGGAGCTGTTTTTT.

In DNA, the CDR3 is TGTGCCAGCAGCCCCCGGGACAGGGGGGATATGAACACTGAAGCTTTCTTT. Its translation is CASSPRDRGDMNTEAFF. The V gene is TRBV21-1, the J gene TRBJ1-1; TRBD1 is the table's D call, not checked against the DNA. TRBV21-1 counts as a pseudogene. The length of the CDR3 is 17 residues.

The chain joins TRBV10-3 to TRBJ2-3; the D gene is possibly TRBD2 (7 bases). CDR1 and CDR2 from the germline V gene are ENHRY and SYGVKD. The CDR3 totals 16 residues. V gave up 10 bases and J gave up 1 base, with 21 bases separating them. The CDR3: CATGIRGAVGTDTQYF. The CDR3 region has the DNA TGTGCCACGGGCATTCGGGGGGCAGTCGGCACAGATACGCAGTATTTT.

CDR3 loop: CATLGNSYEQYF. CDR3 DNA: TGTGCCACCCTCGGGAATTCGTACGAGCAGTACTTC. The chain couples TRBV10-3 to TRBJ2-7; possibly TRBD2 for D (5 bases). Between the trimmed V and J ends, which lost 10 bases and 4 bases, there was a span of 14 bases. The CDR3 has 12 amino acids. Germline CDR1 reads ENHRY; CDR2 reads SYGVKD.